This T cell receptor beta chain was captured in a study of T cells after yellow fever vaccination. Looked up from germline, CDR1 is SGHVS and CDR2 is FNYEAQ. Trimming took off 1 base at V and 5 bases at J, with 5 bases between the two ends. The CDR3 totals 12 residues. About this clonotype: Its target is unknown.

It was through 5'RACE template switching that TCR cDNA was made, with a universal primer site and UMIs added. MiXCR was run by TCRdb on the 5' RACE reads, yielding one entry per CDR3 protein. This table has roughly 50,000 distinct CDR3 sequences, 7% to 9% appearing once. Notes on the study in general: Subsequent booster samples again held most clones from primary vaccination (approximately 95% CD4, about 86% CD8). A secondary response was less intense yet reached its peak sooner, at day 5 versus 15.

The chain couples TRBV7-6 to TRBJ1-2; D is uncertain. The clonotype was recovered from a man in his late teens or twenties who received the YFV17D yellow fever vaccine. The material sequenced was CD8+ T cells sorted from PBMCs, taken less than 18 days after the first yellow fever vaccination. CDR3 nucleotide sequence: TGTGCCAGCAGCTTAGAAGGGTATGGCTACACCTTC. Protein: CASSLEGYGYTF.